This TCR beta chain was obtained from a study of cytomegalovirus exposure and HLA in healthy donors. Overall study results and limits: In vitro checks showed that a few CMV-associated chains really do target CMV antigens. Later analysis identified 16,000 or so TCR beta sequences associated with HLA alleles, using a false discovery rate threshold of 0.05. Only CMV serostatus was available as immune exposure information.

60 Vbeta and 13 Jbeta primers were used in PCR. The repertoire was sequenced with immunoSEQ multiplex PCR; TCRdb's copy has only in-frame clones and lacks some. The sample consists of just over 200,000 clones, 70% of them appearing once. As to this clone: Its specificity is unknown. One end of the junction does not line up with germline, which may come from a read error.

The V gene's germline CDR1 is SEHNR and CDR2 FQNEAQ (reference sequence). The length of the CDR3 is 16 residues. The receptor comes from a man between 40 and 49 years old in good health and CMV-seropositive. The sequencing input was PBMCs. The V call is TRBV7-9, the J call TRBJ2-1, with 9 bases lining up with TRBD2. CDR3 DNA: TGTTCCAGCAGCATTAGCGGGGGCCAATCATACGATGAGCAGTTCTTC. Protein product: CSSSISGGQSYDEQFF.